This TCR beta chain was identified during a study of T cell changes during pregnancy in multiple sclerosis. Assay used: immunoSEQ multiplex PCR; TCRdb lists only in-frame clones, some missing. This sample yields around 50,000 clones, of which 90% to 95% are seen a single time; 3.5% to 5% belongs to the top ten. The CDR3 sequence is 19 residues long. Trimming cost V 2 bases and J 6 bases; bases outside gene matches: 15. The germline gives CDR1 SGHVS, CDR2 FNYEAQ. The sequence was collected from a female donor with multiple sclerosis, enrolled in a pregnancy study. The chain uses TRBV7-6 and TRBJ2-1; TRBD2 agrees at 11 bases. The input for sequencing was CD8+ T cells from peripheral blood mononuclear cells, taken in the first trimester of pregnancy. The CDR3 loop reads CASSLSLAGGLNIFNEQFF. The CDR3 region has the DNA TGTGCCAGCAGCTTATCTCTAGCGGGAGGTCTAAATATATTCAATGAGCAGTTCTTC.